This is a list of T cell receptor beta chains from one sample in a study of T-cell memory formation after mild COVID-19. TCRdb passed the 5' RACE reads through MiXCR, listing each CDR3 protein once. The data contain approximately 400,000 distinct CDR3 sequences, roughly 18% of them singletons. Sequencing input: PBMCs or a T cell subset sorted from them (not recorded which). The source of these receptors is a man younger than 30 who had mild COVID-19 (a few samples of this study predate the infection). Cell type and time point are not known. CDR3s include the opening cysteine and the closing phenylalanine or tryptophan.

V: TRBV10-3
J: TRBJ1-5
CDR3: CAISESGVVQPQHF

V: TRBV20-1
J: TRBJ2-5
CDR3: CSARDPGEKTQETQYF

V: TRBV7-3
J: TRBJ2-1
CDR3: CASSLRGSGGEQFF

V: TRBV3-1
J: TRBJ2-5
CDR3: CASSHVRETQYF

V: TRBV7-2
J: TRBJ2-7
CDR3: CASSLVGTGSYEQYF

V: TRBV5-6
J: TRBJ2-1
CDR3: CASSSDQVGEQFF

V: TRBV5-1
J: TRBJ2-5
CDR3: CASSLADYQETQYF

V: TRBV6-6
J: TRBJ2-1
CDR3: CASSRETYNEQFF

V: TRBV5-1
J: TRBJ2-5
CDR3: CASSGSGAPQETQYF

V: TRBV5-1
J: TRBJ2-1
CDR3: CASSLEEGEQFF

V: TRBV21-1
J: TRBJ1-1
CDR3: CASSKKGGECARGTEAFF

V: TRBV2
J: TRBJ2-1
CDR3: CASSELEGSYNEQFF

V: TRBV14
J: TRBJ1-4
CDR3: CASSLGRIGLNEKLFF

V: TRBV4-3
J: TRBJ1-2
CDR3: CASSQGAQGMPDGYTF

V: TRBV11-3
J: TRBJ2-1
CDR3: CASSVELGISSYNEQFF

V: TRBV24-1
J: TRBJ2-3
CDR3: CATGIEGGSTDTQYF

V: TRBV7-2
J: TRBJ1-6
CDR3: CASSLGSGTTSPLHF

V: TRBV5-1
J: TRBJ2-7
CDR3: CASSFGTSGVIYEQYF

V: TRBV7-2
J: TRBJ2-3
CDR3: CASSLRTADTDTQYF

V: TRBV18
J: TRBJ2-3
CDR3: CASSPIGGRRTDTQYF

V: TRBV12-3/TRBV12-4
J: TRBJ1-2
CDR3: CASSRTFDHYGYTF

V: TRBV21-1
J: TRBJ1-6
CDR3: CASPSRAITLHF

V: TRBV11-2
J: TRBJ2-2
CDR3: CASSFTRNTGELFF

V: TRBV29-1
J: TRBJ1-1
CDR3: CSVEDRGRGTNTEAFF

V: TRBV14
J: TRBJ2-3
CDR3: CASSQESGLSPYF

V: TRBV5-1
J: TRBJ1-1
CDR3: CASSFFAPRVNTEAFF

V: TRBV5-6
J: TRBJ1-4
CDR3: CASSGGQTEKLFF

V: TRBV5-1
J: TRBJ1-2
CDR3: CASSSGSGANDYTF

V: TRBV6-2/TRBV6-3
J: TRBJ1-3
CDR3: CASIRAGGNTIYF

V: TRBV20-1
J: TRBJ2-5
CDR3: CSATKTPDRAGTQYF

V: TRBV7-9
J: TRBJ2-5
CDR3: CASSLPGSQETQYF

V: TRBV9
J: TRBJ2-5
CDR3: CASSVGGGETQYF

V: TRBV7-2
J: TRBJ2-3
CDR3: CASRSTGQDTQYF

V: TRBV27
J: TRBJ2-5
CDR3: CASSLRSSGEETQYF

V: TRBV20-1
J: TRBJ1-5
CDR3: CSARDRDVNQPQHF

V: TRBV6-5
J: TRBJ2-5
CDR3: CASHSAGGQETQYF

V: TRBV7-2
J: TRBJ1-1
CDR3: CASSLAGQLMNTEAFF

V: TRBV11-2
J: TRBJ1-5
CDR3: CASSRDGRDQPQHF

V: TRBV5-1
J: TRBJ1-2
CDR3: CASGSGANCGYTF